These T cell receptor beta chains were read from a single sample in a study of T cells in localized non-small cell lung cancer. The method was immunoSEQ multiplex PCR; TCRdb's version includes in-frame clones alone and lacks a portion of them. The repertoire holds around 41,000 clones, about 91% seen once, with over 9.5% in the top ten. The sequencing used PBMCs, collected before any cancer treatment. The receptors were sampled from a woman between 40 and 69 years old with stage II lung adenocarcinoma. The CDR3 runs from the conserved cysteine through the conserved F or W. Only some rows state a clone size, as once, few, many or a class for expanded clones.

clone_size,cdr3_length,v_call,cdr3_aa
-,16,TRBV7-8,CASSLARETLEEGYTF
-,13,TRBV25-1,CASSAHGANVLTF
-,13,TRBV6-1,CASSIPGGYGYTF
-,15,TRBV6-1,CASIPLTSAPYEQYF
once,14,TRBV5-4,CASSFPHSDYGYTF
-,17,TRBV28,CASSLEGRGLDRETQYF
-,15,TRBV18,CASSPGAGENNEQFF
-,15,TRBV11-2,CASSLVLGGGTEAFF
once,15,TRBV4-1,CASSQDAGPRYEQYF
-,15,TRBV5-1,CASSLADRLTDTQYF
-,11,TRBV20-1,CSYRVGREAFF
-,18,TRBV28,CASSLLGSGRAEGYEQYF
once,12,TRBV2,CATGASGTRLFF
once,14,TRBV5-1,CASSLGDRGDEQYF
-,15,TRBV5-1,CASSLGGSVQETQYF
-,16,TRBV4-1,CASSQEGLWNNQPQHF
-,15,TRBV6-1,CASRESGSDYNEQFF
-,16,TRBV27,CASSLRWGSSYNEQFF
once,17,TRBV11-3,CASSLDTTGFGAGELFF
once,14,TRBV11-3,CASSLDGRGDIQYF
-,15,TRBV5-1,CASSRGQDANTEAFF
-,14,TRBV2,CASNLGASNQPQHF
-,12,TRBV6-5,CASSKGVSGYTF
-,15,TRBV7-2,CASSGRTRLGEEQFF